Detailed here is one T cell receptor (beta chain). Antigen specificity is unknown. Library construction involved attaching unique molecular identifiers to individual cDNA molecules, which allowed quantitative, reproducible TCR counting. TCRdb re-analysed the RACE reads in MiXCR, keeping a single row per CDR3 protein. This table has over 100,000 distinct CDR3 sequences, about 9.4% appearing once. The CDR3 loop spans 13 amino acids. Between the trimmed V and J ends, which lost 5 bases and 2 bases, there was a span of 10 bases. This sample is drawn from a study of human T cells and chemical hapten exposure. Across the whole study: Variability of per-sample TCR yields stemmed mainly from small differences in pooled library volume. Study-wide results and limits: After DPC sensitization, TCRs above 1 in 1000 frequency showed no change.

Regarding time point: healthy volunteer bleed at 2 weeks. Extraction yielded total RNA from whole blood (unfractionated). The TCR originated in a male donor in good health. Some clones in this sample may be carry-over from other donors' samples. The sample was whole blood. The chain employs TRBV12-3 or TRBV12-4 and TRBJ2-7, with D possibly being TRBD2 (5 bases). The CDR3 bases are TGTGCCAGCAGTAAGGACGGGACCTACGAGCAGTACTTC. Translating it yields CASSKDGTYEQYF.